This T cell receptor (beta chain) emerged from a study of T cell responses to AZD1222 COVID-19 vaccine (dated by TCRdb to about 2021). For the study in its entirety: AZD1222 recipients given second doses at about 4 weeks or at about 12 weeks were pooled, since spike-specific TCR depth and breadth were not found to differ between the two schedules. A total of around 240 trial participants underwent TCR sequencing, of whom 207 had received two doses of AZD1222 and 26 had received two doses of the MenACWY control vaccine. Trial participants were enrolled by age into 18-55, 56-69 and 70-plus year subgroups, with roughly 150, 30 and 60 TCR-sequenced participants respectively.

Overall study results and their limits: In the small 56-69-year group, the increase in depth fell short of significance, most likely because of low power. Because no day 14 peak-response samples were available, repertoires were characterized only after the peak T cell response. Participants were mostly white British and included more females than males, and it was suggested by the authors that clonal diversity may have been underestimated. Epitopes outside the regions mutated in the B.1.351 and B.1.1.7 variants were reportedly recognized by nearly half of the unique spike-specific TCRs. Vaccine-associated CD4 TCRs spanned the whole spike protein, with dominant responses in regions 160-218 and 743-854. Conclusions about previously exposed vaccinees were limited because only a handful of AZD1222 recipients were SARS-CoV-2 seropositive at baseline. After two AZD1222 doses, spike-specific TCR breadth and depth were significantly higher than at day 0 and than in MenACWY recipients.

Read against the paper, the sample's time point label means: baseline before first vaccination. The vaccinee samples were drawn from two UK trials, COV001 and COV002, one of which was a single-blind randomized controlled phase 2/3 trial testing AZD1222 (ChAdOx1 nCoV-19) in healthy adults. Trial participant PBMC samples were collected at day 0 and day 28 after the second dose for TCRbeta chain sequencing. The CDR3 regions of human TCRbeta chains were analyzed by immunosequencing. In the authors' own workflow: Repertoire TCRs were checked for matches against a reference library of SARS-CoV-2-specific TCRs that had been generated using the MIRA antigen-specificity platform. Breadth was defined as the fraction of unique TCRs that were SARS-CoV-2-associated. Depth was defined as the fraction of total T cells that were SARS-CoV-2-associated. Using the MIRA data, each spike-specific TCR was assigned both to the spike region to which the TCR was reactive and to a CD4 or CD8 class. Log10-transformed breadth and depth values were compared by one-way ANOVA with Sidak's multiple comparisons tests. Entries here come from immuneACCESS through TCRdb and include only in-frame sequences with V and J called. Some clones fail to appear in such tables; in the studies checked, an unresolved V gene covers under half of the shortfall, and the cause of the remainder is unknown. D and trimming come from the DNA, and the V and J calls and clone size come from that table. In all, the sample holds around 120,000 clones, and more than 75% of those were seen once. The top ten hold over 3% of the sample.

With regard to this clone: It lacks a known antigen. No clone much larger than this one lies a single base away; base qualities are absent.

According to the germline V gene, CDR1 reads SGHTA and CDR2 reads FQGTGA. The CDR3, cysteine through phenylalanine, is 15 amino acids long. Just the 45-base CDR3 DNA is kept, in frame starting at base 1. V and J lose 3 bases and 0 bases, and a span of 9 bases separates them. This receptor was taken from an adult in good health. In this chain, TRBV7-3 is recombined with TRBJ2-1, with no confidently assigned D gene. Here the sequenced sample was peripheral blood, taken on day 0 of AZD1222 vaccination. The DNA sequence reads TGTGCCAGCAGCTTTGATAAGAGCTCCTACAATGAGCAGTTCTTC. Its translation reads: CASSFDKSSYNEQFF.